These T cell receptor beta chains were read from a single sample in a study of a mutant IDH1 vaccine in newly diagnosed glioma. The data were produced by immunoSEQ multiplex PCR, yet TCRdb's version contains in-frame clones alone and is incomplete. The data contain around 56,000 clones, about 81% of them singletons. Their antigen targets remain unknown. The sample consisted of PBMCs, taken from a glioma patient whose treatment included an IDH1 peptide vaccine. All receptors come from a woman aged 40-49 years with glioma. Some clones in this sample may be carry-over from other donors' samples. Both conserved end residues are part of each CDR3. D genes are given only for firm matches. Clone size appears in some rows only: once, few, many, or a class for an expanded clone.

d_call j_call v_call clone_size cdr3_aa cdr3_nt
TRBD1 TRBJ1-4 TRBV18 - CASSPGQKRANYEKLFF TGTGCCAGCTCACCGGGACAGAAAAGAGCAAATTATGAAAAACTGTTTTTT
TRBD1 TRBJ1-4 TRBV4-2 - CASSQDSRQGTNEKLFF TGTGCCAGCAGCCAAGACTCCCGACAGGGAACTAATGAAAAACTGTTTTTT
TRBD1 TRBJ1-2 TRBV19 - CASSPGGAGGYTF TGTGCCAGTAGCCCAGGGGGCGCGGGCGGCTACACCTTC
TRBD1 TRBJ1-2 TRBV5-1 - CASSQSRGTGYGYTF TGCGCCAGCAGTCAAAGCCGGGGGACAGGCTATGGCTACACCTTC
- TRBJ2-5 TRBV5-1 - CASSLERGVRQETQYF TGCGCCAGCAGCTTGGAGCGTGGGGTGAGGCAAGAGACCCAGTACTTC
- TRBJ1-1 TRBV9 - CASSPPEELMNTEAFF TGTGCCAGCAGCCCACCTGAAGAATTGATGAACACTGAAGCTTTCTTT
TRBD1 TRBJ1-1 TRBV4-3 - CASSRQWDRGPEAFF TGCGCCAGCAGCCGTCAGTGGGACAGGGGGCCTGAAGCTTTCTTT
TRBD1 TRBJ2-7 TRBV7-9 few CASSSPTGVAYEQYF TGTGCCAGCAGCTCCCCGACAGGGGTAGCCTACGAGCAGTACTTC
TRBD2 TRBJ2-3 TRBV29-1 - CSVERGGGARTDTQYF TGCAGCGTTGAAAGGGGCGGGGGAGCCCGCACAGATACGCAGTATTTT
- TRBJ1-5 TRBV6-4 once CASSKEGNQPQHF TGTGCCAGTTCTAAGGAGGGCAATCAGCCCCAGCATTTT
- TRBJ1-1 TRBV6-5 few CASNNYKNTEAFF TGTGCCAGCAACAATTACAAGAACACTGAAGCTTTCTTT
- TRBJ1-1 TRBV4-2 few CASSQAMNTEAFF TGTGCCAGCAGCCAAGCGATGAACACTGAAGCTTTCTTT
TRBD1 TRBJ1-3 TRBV5-5 once CASSLPGQGSGNTIYF TGTGCCAGCAGCTTGCCCGGACAGGGATCTGGAAACACCATATATTTT
- TRBJ1-2 TRBV5-1 - CASSLEGVNYGYTF TGCGCCAGCAGCCTGGAAGGGGTCAACTATGGCTACACCTTC
- TRBJ2-7 TRBV14 - CASSSRPGNRGLGYEQYF TGTGCCAGCAGCTCAAGGCCCGGGAATCGGGGGTTGGGATACGAGCAGTACTTC
- TRBJ2-3 TRBV30 - CAWSGRGTRTDTQYF TGTGCCTGGAGTGGGAGAGGGACTCGCACAGATACGCAGTATTTT
- TRBJ1-2 TRBV10-2 - CASSVGRPQTPYGYTF TGCGCCAGCAGTGTTGGTCGACCCCAAACCCCCTATGGCTACACCTTC
TRBD1 TRBJ1-2 TRBV27 - CASRSNRGSGYTF TGTGCCAGCAGATCGAACAGGGGAAGTGGCTACACCTTC
- TRBJ1-1 TRBV5-1 - CASSIQGNTEAFF TGCGCCAGCAGCATACAGGGGAACACTGAAGCTTTCTTT
TRBD2 TRBJ2-3 TRBV10-1 - CASSEFTALAGVDTQYF TGCGCCAGCAGTGAGTTCACGGCCTTGGCGGGGGTGGATACGCAGTATTTT
- TRBJ2-7 TRBV2 - CASSPTVSYSYEQYF TGTGCCAGCTCTCCGACAGTCTCTTACTCCTACGAGCAGTACTTC
TRBD2 TRBJ2-3 TRBV2 - CASSAQLRGADTQYF TGTGCCAGCAGTGCCCAGTTGCGGGGGGCAGATACGCAGTATTTT
- TRBJ1-1 TRBV15 once CATSMGLGVDTEAFF TGTGCCACCAGCATGGGCCTAGGGGTCGACACTGAAGCTTTCTTT
- TRBJ1-1 TRBV6-1 few CATLATGDEAFF TGTGCCACCCTAGCCACGGGTGATGAAGCTTTCTTT
- TRBJ2-3 TRBV10-3 - CAIHGQSTDTQYF TGTGCCATCCATGGACAGAGCACAGATACGCAGTATTTT
- TRBJ1-6 TRBV14 few CASSQDPAGFSPLHF TGTGCCAGCAGCCAAGATCCTGCAGGCTTTTCACCCCTCCACTTT
- TRBJ2-5 TRBV7-8 - CASSLEGEGDQETQYF TGTGCCAGCAGCTTAGAGGGGGAGGGTGACCAAGAGACCCAGTACTTC
TRBD2 TRBJ2-7 TRBV5-3 - CARGEGRLPYEQYF TGTGCCAGGGGGGAGGGAAGATTACCCTACGAGCAGTACTTC
TRBD1 TRBJ1-2 TRBV19 - CASSIPGTGKGYTF TGTGCCAGTAGTATCCCCGGGACAGGGAAAGGCTACACCTTC
- TRBJ1-1 TRBV19 - CASSIGGEGRDTEAFF TGTGCCAGTAGTATAGGAGGGGAGGGGCGGGACACTGAAGCTTTCTTT
- TRBJ2-7 TRBV11-2 - CASSETYEQYF TGTGCCAGCAGCGAGACCTACGAGCAGTACTTC
- TRBJ1-5 TRBV15 - CATSRDTNRVEPQHF TGTGCCACCAGCAGAGATACTAACAGAGTTGAGCCCCAGCATTTT
- TRBJ1-1 TRBV29-1 few CSVLATTWNTEAFF TGCAGCGTTCTTGCGACTACATGGAACACTGAAGCTTTCTTT
- TRBJ1-2 TRBV7-3 - CASSLTPKEGYTF TGTGCCAGCAGCTTAACACCCAAAGAGGGCTACACCTTC
- TRBJ1-1 TRBV10-1 - CASSATGPLEAFF TGCGCCAGCAGCGCGACAGGCCCCCTTGAAGCTTTCTTT
- TRBJ2-1 TRBV12-2 - CARSGTSDHNEQFF TGTGCAAGGAGCGGGACTAGCGACCACAATGAGCAGTTCTTC
- TRBJ1-1 TRBV28 few CASSFGREAFF TGTGCCAGCAGTTTCGGCAGGGAAGCTTTCTTT
- TRBJ1-2 TRBV19 - CASGGGALYGYTF TGTGCCAGTGGAGGGGGAGCCCTCTATGGCTACACCTTC
TRBD1 TRBJ2-5 TRBV18 - CASSPLQGGIQETQYF TGTGCCAGCTCACCACTACAGGGGGGTATCCAAGAGACCCAGTACTTC
- TRBJ1-1 TRBV7-7 few CASSLGVGTEAFF TGTGCTAGCAGCTTAGGGGTAGGCACTGAAGCTTTCTTT
TRBD2 TRBJ2-7 TRBV2 - CASSWEGEQYF TGTGCCAGCAGTTGGGAGGGGGAGCAGTACTTC
- TRBJ1-1 TRBV4-1 few CASSQGAQGNTEAFF TGCGCCAGCAGCCAAGGGGCACAGGGGAACACTGAAGCTTTCTTT
TRBD1 TRBJ2-1 TRBV9 - CASSLRQGENEQFF TGTGCCAGCAGCTTGAGACAGGGGGAGAATGAGCAGTTCTTC
- TRBJ1-5 TRBV7-8 - CASSLSLLGGPQHF TGTGCCAGCAGCTTAAGTCTACTGGGGGGGCCCCAGCATTTT
- TRBJ1-1 TRBV5-4 once CASNLDPRGEAFF TGTGCCAGCAACCTTGACCCCAGGGGTGAAGCTTTCTTT
- TRBJ1-5 TRBV10-3 - CAISESGRSRNQPQHF TGTGCCATCAGTGAGTCGGGCCGTTCCCGCAATCAGCCCCAGCATTTT
- TRBJ1-5 TRBV7-8 - CASSTGTRGGQPQHF TGTGCCAGCAGCACCGGAACTAGGGGGGGACAGCCCCAGCATTTT